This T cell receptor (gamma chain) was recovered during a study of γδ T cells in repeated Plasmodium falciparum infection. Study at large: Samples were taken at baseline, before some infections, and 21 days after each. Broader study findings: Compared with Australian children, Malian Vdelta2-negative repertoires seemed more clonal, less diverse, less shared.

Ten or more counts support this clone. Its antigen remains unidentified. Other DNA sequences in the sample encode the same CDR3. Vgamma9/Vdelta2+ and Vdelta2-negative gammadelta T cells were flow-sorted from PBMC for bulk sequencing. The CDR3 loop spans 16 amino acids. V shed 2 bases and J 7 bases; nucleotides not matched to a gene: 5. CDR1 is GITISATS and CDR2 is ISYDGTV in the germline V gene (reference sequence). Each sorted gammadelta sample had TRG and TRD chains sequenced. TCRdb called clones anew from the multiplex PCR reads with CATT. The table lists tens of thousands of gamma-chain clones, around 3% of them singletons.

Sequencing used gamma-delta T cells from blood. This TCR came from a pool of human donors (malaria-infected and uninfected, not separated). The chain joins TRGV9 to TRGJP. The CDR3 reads CALWEARELGKKIKVF. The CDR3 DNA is TGTGCCTTGTGGGAGGCCCGGGAGTTGGGCAAAAAAATCAAGGTATTT.